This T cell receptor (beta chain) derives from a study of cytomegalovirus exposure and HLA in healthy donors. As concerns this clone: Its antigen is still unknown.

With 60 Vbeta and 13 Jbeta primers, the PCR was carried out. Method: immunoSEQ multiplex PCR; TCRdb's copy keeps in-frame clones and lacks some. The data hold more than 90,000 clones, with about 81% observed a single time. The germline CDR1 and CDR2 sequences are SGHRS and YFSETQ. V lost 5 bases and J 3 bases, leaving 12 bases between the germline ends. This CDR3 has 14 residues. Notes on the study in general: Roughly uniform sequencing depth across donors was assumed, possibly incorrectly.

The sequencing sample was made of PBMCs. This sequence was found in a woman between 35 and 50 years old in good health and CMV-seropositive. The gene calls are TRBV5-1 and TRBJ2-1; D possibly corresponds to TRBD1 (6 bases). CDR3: CASRQGVDYNEQFF. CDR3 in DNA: TGCGCCAGCAGACAGGGAGTAGACTACAATGAGCAGTTCTTC.